This T cell receptor (beta chain) comes out of a study of blood T cell repertoires in COVID-19. Study-level background: Samples of COVID-19 (acute and convalescent) were obtained from the United States, Italy and Spain.

Trimming stripped 6 bases from V and 7 bases from J, with 15 bases between. CDR1 and CDR2 (germline): SNHLY, FYNNEI. The CDR3 is 13 amino acids. Sequenced by immunoSEQ multiplex PCR; TCRdb stores in-frame clones only, minus some. The sample gives approximately 170,000 clones, more than 75% of which show up once; roughly 5% is in the top ten. J is TRBJ1-2 and V is TRBV2, with D uncertain. The specimen sequenced was peripheral blood. The TCR was taken from a man younger than 35 with COVID-19, enrolled during active disease. CDR3 sequence (DNA): TGTGCCAGCAGGGTCTCGGAGGGCTCTGGCTACACCTTC. Its protein product is CASRVSEGSGYTF.